This is a list of T cell receptor beta chains from one sample in a study of cytomegalovirus exposure and HLA in healthy donors. Assay: immunoSEQ multiplex PCR; the TCRdb copy retains only in-frame clones and omits some. The sample has around 150,000 clones, about three quarters seen once. Sequenced material: PBMCs. The origin of the receptors is a woman aged 50 to 60 in good health and CMV-seropositive. The conserved cysteine and the conserved F or W are not part of the CDR3 here.

V gene	J gene	CDR3 protein
TRBV4-1	TRBJ2-1	ASSQEGTSGGANEQF
TRBV29-1	TRBJ1-2	SVKGGATNYGYT
TRBV6-1	TRBJ2-1	ASNPGGWAQF
TRBV6-1	TRBJ1-3	ASRPDRLANTIY
TRBV10-3	TRBJ1-6	ASGGSSYNSPLH
TRBV30	TRBJ1-6	AWSVLGQGNSPLH
TRBV10-3	TRBJ1-6	AISGAGTENSPLH
TRBV28	TRBJ1-5	ATLSHRTGSKGNQPQH
TRBV7-2	TRBJ2-5	ASSLRLAGTGETQY
TRBV5-6	TRBJ2-2	ASSLAGTNTGELF
TRBV13	TRBJ2-7	ASSLRTASYEQY
TRBV11-2	TRBJ2-2	ASSPPVGGTGELF
TRBV7-9	TRBJ2-5	ASSSVETQY
TRBV29-1	TRBJ2-5	SVRRVAGQETQY
TRBV6-6	TRBJ1-6	ATRGQGDSPLH
TRBV5-1	TRBJ2-3	ASSLTSGGARWTDTQY
TRBV2	TRBJ1-6	ASSQGDPNSPLH
TRBV28	TRBJ1-5	ASSPGSQPQH
TRBV7-9	TRBJ2-7	ASSFLSYEQY
TRBV11-2	TRBJ2-5	ASSMNRGGGQETQY
TRBV7-9	TRBJ1-3	ASSPLGGGNTIY
TRBV10-3	TRBJ1-6	AIRQDSPNSPLH
TRBV18	TRBJ1-1	ASSLRTGTNTEAF
TRBV5-1	TRBJ1-1	ASSPGGVGGTEAF
TRBV7-9	TRBJ1-2	ASSLQGREVYGYT
TRBV6-5	TRBJ1-2	ASSYSGQGPYGYT
TRBV7-3	TRBJ1-1	ASSPGLAGVFSEAF
TRBV7-2	TRBJ1-6	ASNSGDPTPLH
TRBV7-8	TRBJ1-1	ASRPTDRYGWAEAF
TRBV5-4	TRBJ2-7	ASSPGGTGVTEQY
TRBV6-6	TRBJ1-5	ASSQKGTARNQPQH
TRBV28	TRBJ1-2	ASSSPPTGHYGYT
TRBV19	TRBJ1-5	ASGGGRPQPQH
TRBV6-6	TRBJ1-5	ASTPLDRGGTQPQH
TRBV14	TRBJ2-7	ASSQVIAGEQY
TRBV11-2	TRBJ2-3	ASSFNTGQGQY
TRBV19	TRBJ1-1	ATHAGPGGYTEAF
TRBV4-1	TRBJ2-7	ASRTGNGEQY
TRBV4-1	TRBJ2-7	ASSPRQGTYYEQY
TRBV11-2	TRBJ1-2	ASSLEGHTRSYT
TRBV10-2	TRBJ1-2	ASSDSQEYGYT
TRBV2	TRBJ2-1	AKQFAEVEGDNEQF
TRBV5-5	TRBJ2-1	ASSLWTGNEQF
TRBV6-5	TRBJ1-3	ASSYRGSGNTIY
TRBV28	TRBJ1-5	ASSPGQWNQPQH
TRBV10-2	TRBJ1-5	ASSFTQEQPQH
TRBV7-7	TRBJ2-2	ASSRQASPGELF
TRBV28	TRBJ1-1	ASSLTGVSEAF
TRBV7-2	TRBJ2-7	ASSGSGRAREQY
TRBV11-2	TRBJ1-1	ASSRTRQGIRTEAF
TRBV9	TRBJ1-2	ASSVDPGQKTLGYGYT
TRBV2	TRBJ2-5	ASSGTGTYQETQY